This record looks at one T cell receptor (beta chain) sequence and its context. Profiled with immunoSEQ multiplex PCR; TCRdb holds only in-frame clones, not every one. The sample consists of hundreds of thousands of clones, around three quarters of them appearing once. This entry belongs to a study of shared T cell receptors in the human thymus. Germline V CDR1 and CDR2: SGHNT, YENEEA. The length of the CDR3 is 15 residues. V shed 5 bases and J shed 1 base, with 14 bases lying between them. This sample was shared with a second study, whose subject was human thymus T cells.

The TCR sequence derives from a boy younger than two with a congenital heart defect. The sample was thymocytes. The chain couples TRBV11-3 to TRBJ1-1, with D uncertain. The CDR3 sequence: CASSRLTPWNTEAFF. The CDR3 DNA reads TGTGCCAGCAGCCGACTAACCCCCTGGAACACTGAAGCTTTCTTT.